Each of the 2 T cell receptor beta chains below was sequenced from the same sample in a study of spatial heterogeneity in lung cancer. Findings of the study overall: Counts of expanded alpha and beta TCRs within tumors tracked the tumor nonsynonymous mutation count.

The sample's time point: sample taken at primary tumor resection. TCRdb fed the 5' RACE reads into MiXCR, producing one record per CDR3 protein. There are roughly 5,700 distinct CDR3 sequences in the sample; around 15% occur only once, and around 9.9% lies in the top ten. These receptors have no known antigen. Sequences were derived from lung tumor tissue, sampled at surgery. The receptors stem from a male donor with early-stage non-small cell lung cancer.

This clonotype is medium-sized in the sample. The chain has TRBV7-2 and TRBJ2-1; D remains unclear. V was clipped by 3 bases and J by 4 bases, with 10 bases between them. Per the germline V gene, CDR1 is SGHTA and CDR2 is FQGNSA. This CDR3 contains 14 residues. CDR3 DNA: TGTGCCAGCAGCTTTGCGGCCAGTTACAATGAGCAGTTCTTC. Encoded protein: CASSFAASYNEQFF.

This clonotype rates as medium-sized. The CDR3 DNA reads as TGTGCCAGCAGCCCTGTAGCGGGAGTCACAGATACGCAGTATTTT. Its translation: CASSPVAGVTDTQYF. The chain employs TRBV14 and TRBJ2-3; TRBD2 aligns across 9 bases. Germline-derived CDR1 and CDR2 are SGHDN and FVKESK. Losses at the gene ends were 4 bases for V and 2 bases for J; bases not matched to a gene: 4. This CDR3 is 15 amino acids long.